This TCR beta chain was identified in a study of T-cell memory formation after mild COVID-19. This clonotype was counted between two and nine times. As yet, its antigen is unknown. CDR3 length: 17 residues. The V segment lost 6 bases and the J segment 5 bases; nucleotides outside the gene matches: 12. Broader study findings: Most CD4+ clones that shrank were in CM and EM, while CD8+ ones turned up in EMRA.

5'RACE with constant-segment primers yielded barcoded, UMI-tagged TCR alpha and TCR beta cDNA libraries. TCRdb ran MiXCR on the 5' RACE reads and lists one entry per CDR3 protein. The sample lists fewer than 150,000 distinct CDR3 sequences, 22% occurring once. This sequence joins TRBV12-3 or TRBV12-4 and TRBJ2-5; 13 positions agree with TRBD2. The specimen sequenced was PBMCs or a T cell subset sorted from them (not recorded which). The clonotype was recovered from a man younger than 35 who had mild COVID-19 (a few samples of this study predate the infection). Cell type and time point are not known. Written as DNA, the CDR3 is TGTGCCAGCAGCCCAGGACTAGCGGGGGATCGTCACGAGACCCAGTACTTC. It codes for CASSPGLAGDRHETQYF.